Listed below are T cell receptor beta chains from one sample, sequenced in a study of blood T cell repertoires in COVID-19. Sequencing was performed with immunoSEQ multiplex PCR; in TCRdb, only in-frame clones are kept and a portion is missing. The sample contains 400,000 to 450,000 clones, 90% of which appear only once. Material for sequencing was PBMCs or T cells enriched from blood (not recorded which). These receptors were obtained from a man younger than 30 who had recovered from COVID-19. CDR3s include the opening cysteine and the closing phenylalanine or tryptophan. A D gene is named only where the DNA matches it firmly. Expanded clones are given a class, and other clones once, few, many or no size at all.

v_gene	abundance	j_gene	d_gene	CDR3nt	CDR3aa
TRBV2	.	TRBJ1-3	.	TGTGCCAGCAGTGATGGGCAGGGAAATTCCGGAAACACCATATATTTT	CASSDGQGNSGNTIYF
TRBV7-8	.	TRBJ1-1	.	TGTGCCAGCAGCTTTTTCCCCCTAGGGGATATGAACACTGAAGCTTTCTTT	CASSFFPLGDMNTEAFF
TRBV4-1	.	TRBJ2-2	.	TGCGCCAGCAGCGTTGCCCCGGGGAGCACCGGGGAGCTGTTTTTT	CASSVAPGSTGELFF
TRBV10-2	.	TRBJ1-6	TRBD1	TGCGCCAGCATGAGGGACAGGCTTTCTGGGCCCCTCCACTTT	CASMRDRLSGPLHF
TRBV7-3	.	TRBJ1-1	.	TGTGCCAGCAGCCCTATGCCCCCGGCTGAAGCTTTCTTT	CASSPMPPAEAFF
TRBV16	many	TRBJ2-5	TRBD2	TGTGCCAGCAGCTACGGCGGGGGAGGTAAAGAGACCCAGTACTTC	CASSYGGGGKETQYF
TRBV6-5	.	TRBJ1-5	.	TGTGCCAGCAGTCCGACAGATAGCAATCAGCCCCAGCATTTT	CASSPTDSNQPQHF
TRBV7-3	.	TRBJ2-5	TRBD2	TGTGCCAGCAGCCTTAGCGGGACAACCCAAGAGACCCAGTACTTC	CASSLSGTTQETQYF
TRBV9	once	TRBJ1-1	.	TGTGCCAGCAATTCGGGGTTACAAGACACTGAAGCTTTCTTT	CASNSGLQDTEAFF
TRBV14	.	TRBJ2-5	TRBD2	TGTGCCAGCAGCGGGGTAGGACTAGCGGCCCCCCGCGAGACCCAGTACTTC	CASSGVGLAAPRETQYF
TRBV11-2	few	TRBJ1-4	.	TGTGCCAGCAGCTTAGATGGGGCAAGGCTGTTTTTT	CASSLDGARLFF
TRBV6-5	.	TRBJ1-4	TRBD1	TGTGCCAGCAGTCCACGGGACAGGGGCGACGAAAAACTGTTTTTT	CASSPRDRGDEKLFF
TRBV9	.	TRBJ2-3	.	TGTGCCAGCAGCCGCCTCGGGAGCAGCACAGATACGCAGTATTTT	CASSRLGSSTDTQYF
TRBV6-2/TRBV6-3	.	TRBJ1-4	.	TGTGCCAGCAGTTACTCTGGGGGCTTTGAAAAACTGTTTTTT	CASSYSGGFEKLFF
TRBV6-5	.	TRBJ1-1	.	TGTGCCAGCAGACGGGGACACCGGAACACTGAAGCTTTCTTT	CASRRGHRNTEAFF
TRBV3-1/TRBV3-2	.	TRBJ1-2	.	TGTGCCAGCAGCCAGCTATCTAACTATGGCTACACCTTC	CASSQLSNYGYTF
TRBV5-6	once	TRBJ1-1	.	TGTGCCAGCAGCCTGGACGGTTTGAACACTGAAGCTTTCTTT	CASSLDGLNTEAFF
TRBV5-1	.	TRBJ2-2	.	TGCGCCAGCAGCCCGGGTCCGGGCACCGGGGAGCTGTTTTTT	CASSPGPGTGELFF
TRBV10-1	.	TRBJ2-1	TRBD1	TGCGCCAGCAGTCCGGGACAGGGTTTGAATGAGCAGTTCTTC	CASSPGQGLNEQFF